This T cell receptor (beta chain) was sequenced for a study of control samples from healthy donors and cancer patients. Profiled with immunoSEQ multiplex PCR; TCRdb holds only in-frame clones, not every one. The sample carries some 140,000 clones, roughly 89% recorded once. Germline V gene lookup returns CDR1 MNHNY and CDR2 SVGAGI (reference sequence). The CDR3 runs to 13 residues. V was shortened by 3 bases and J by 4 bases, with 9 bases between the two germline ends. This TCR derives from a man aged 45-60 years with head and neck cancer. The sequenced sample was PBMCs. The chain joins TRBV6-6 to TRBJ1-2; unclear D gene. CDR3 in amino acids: CASSYSPAYGYTF. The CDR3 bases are TGTGCCAGCAGTTATTCCCCCGCCTATGGCTACACCTTC.